Listed below are T cell receptor beta chains from one sample, sequenced in a study of Ad26.COV2.S vaccination and SARS-CoV-2 variants. Libraries were prepared by immunoSEQ multiplex PCR; TCRdb keeps only in-frame clonotypes and omits some of them. The repertoire has over 300,000 clones, 83% of them found once; the top ten carry nearly 7.5%. Material: peripheral blood, obtained in a trial of Ad26.COV2.S vaccine versus placebo. These receptors originate from a person between 18 and 60 years old who received the Ad26.COV2.S COVID-19 vaccine or a placebo. Each CDR3 is given with its conserved first and last residue. The D gene is left open where the match is weak. Size is stated for part of the rows, as once, few or many counts, or as a class when the clone is expanded.

length: 18; J: TRBJ1-5; V: TRBV19; D: -; size: few; CDR3: CASSIGVFRGRGTQPQHF; DNA: TGTGCCAGTAGTATAGGGGTATTCAGGGGAAGGGGGACTCAGCCCCAGCATTTT
length: 14; J: TRBJ2-5; V: TRBV11-2; D: -; size: -; CDR3: CASSLQGIQETQYF; DNA: TGTGCCAGCAGCTTACAGGGAATACAAGAGACCCAGTACTTC
length: 18; J: TRBJ2-2; V: TRBV7-9; D: -; size: -; CDR3: CASSLGSTTVSATGELFF; DNA: TGTGCCAGCAGCTTAGGGTCGACGACAGTATCGGCCACCGGGGAGCTGTTTTTT
length: 15; J: TRBJ2-1; V: TRBV7-6; D: -; size: -; CDR3: CASSLDGATYNEQFF; DNA: TGTGCCAGCAGCTTAGATGGAGCGACCTACAATGAGCAGTTCTTC
length: 13; J: TRBJ2-2; V: TRBV5-4; D: -; size: -; CDR3: CASSSGLSGELFF; DNA: TGTGCCAGCAGCTCCGGACTGTCCGGGGAGCTGTTTTTT
length: 15; J: TRBJ1-2; V: TRBV3-1/TRBV3-2; D: TRBD1; size: few; CDR3: CASSQAGQKYYGYTF; DNA: TGTGCCAGCAGCCAAGCGGGACAGAAGTACTATGGCTACACCTTC
length: 13; J: TRBJ2-2; V: TRBV7-2; D: TRBD2; size: -; CDR3: CASSSGTTGELFF; DNA: TGTGCCAGCAGCTCCGGGACTACGGGGGAGCTGTTTTTT
length: 11; J: TRBJ2-1; V: TRBV28; D: TRBD2; size: -; CDR3: CASRRLAEQFF; DNA: TGTGCCAGCAGACGACTAGCGGAGCAGTTCTTC
length: 15; J: TRBJ2-7; V: TRBV19; D: TRBD2; size: -; CDR3: CASSLLAGSSYEQYF; DNA: TGTGCCAGTAGTTTACTAGCGGGTAGCTCCTACGAGCAGTACTTC
length: 18; J: TRBJ1-1; V: TRBV5-1; D: TRBD1; size: -; CDR3: CASSLTLDREDGNTEAFF; DNA: TGCGCCAGCAGCTTGACTCTGGACAGGGAAGACGGGAACACTGAAGCTTTCTTT
length: 14; J: TRBJ1-2; V: TRBV5-5; D: TRBD1; size: -; CDR3: CASSLPGQRYGYTF; DNA: TGTGCCAGCAGCTTGCCGGGACAGAGGTATGGCTACACCTTC
length: 12; J: TRBJ2-6; V: TRBV19; D: -; size: -; CDR3: CATRSGANVLTF; DNA: TGTGCCACCCGGTCTGGGGCCAACGTCCTGACTTTC
length: 13; J: TRBJ1-5; V: TRBV12-3/TRBV12-4; D: -; size: few; CDR3: CASSAGGNQPQHF; DNA: TGTGCCAGCTCCGCCGGGGGGAATCAGCCCCAGCATTTT
length: 11; J: TRBJ2-7; V: TRBV30; D: -; size: -; CDR3: CAWSRSYEQYF; DNA: TGTGCCTGGAGTCGATCCTACGAGCAGTACTTC
length: 14; J: TRBJ1-2; V: TRBV6-5; D: -; size: -; CDR3: CASTNVGGGNGYTF; DNA: TGTGCCAGCACCAACGTGGGGGGAGGGAATGGCTACACCTTC
length: 14; J: TRBJ1-5; V: TRBV7-9; D: -; size: -; CDR3: CASTQGGQSQPQHF; DNA: TGTGCCAGCACCCAGGGCGGGCAGAGTCAGCCCCAGCATTTT
length: 14; J: TRBJ1-1; V: TRBV2; D: -; size: -; CDR3: CASSGRRMNTEAFF; DNA: TGTGCCAGCAGTGGTCGTCGGATGAACACTGAAGCTTTCTTT
length: 14; J: TRBJ2-5; V: TRBV5-1; D: TRBD2; size: -; CDR3: CASSLELAEETQYF; DNA: TGCGCCAGCAGCTTGGAACTAGCGGAAGAGACCCAGTACTTC